These T cell receptor beta chains were read from a single sample in a study of blood T cell repertoires in COVID-19. Assay: immunoSEQ multiplex PCR; the TCRdb copy retains only in-frame clones and omits some. Found here are hundreds of thousands of clones, 80% of them singletons; the top ten hold about 7.7%. Sequenced material: PBMCs or T cells enriched from blood (not recorded which). The receptors derive from a woman aged 40 to 55 with acute COVID-19. The CDR3 runs from the conserved cysteine through the conserved F or W. The D gene is left open where the match is weak. For some rows the clone size is stated as once, few or many, or as a class when expanded; others skip it.

TRBV19	once	15	TRBJ1-2	-	TGTGCCAGTAGTATCAAAGGGGTGAATTGGTATGGCTACACCTTC	CASSIKGVNWYGYTF
TRBV9	few	14	TRBJ1-4	TRBD1	TGTGCCAGCAGCGTGGGACAGCCTAATGAAAAACTGTTTTTT	CASSVGQPNEKLFF
TRBV11-2	-	15	TRBJ1-4	TRBD1	TGTGCCAGCAGCCGAGGGGGCAGGGTGAGAGAAAAACTGTTTTTT	CASSRGGRVREKLFF
TRBV30	-	16	TRBJ2-2	TRBD2	TGTGCCTGGAGAGAGAGACTAGCGGCAAACACCGGGGAGCTGTTTTTT	CAWRERLAANTGELFF
TRBV5-1	-	19	TRBJ2-6	TRBD2	TGCGCCAGCAGCTTTACGACTAGCGGGGGGGCCGGTGGGGCCAACGTCCTGACTTTC	CASSFTTSGGAGGANVLTF
TRBV6-2/TRBV6-3	-	12	TRBJ1-5	-	TGTGCCAGCAGCGATTCAGGGCAGCCCCAGCATTTT	CASSDSGQPQHF
TRBV3-1/TRBV3-2	-	14	TRBJ1-1	-	TGTGCCAGCAGCCAAGCTGGGCGGGACACTGAAGCTTTCTTT	CASSQAGRDTEAFF
TRBV6-1	-	15	TRBJ1-6	-	TGTGCCAGCAGTGAGCGCTGGAGTCCCAATTCACCCCTCCACTTT	CASSERWSPNSPLHF
TRBV7-3	-	17	TRBJ2-1	-	TGTGCCAGCAGCCCAGGGGTGGGGAGGGGCTCCTACAATGAGCAGTTCTTC	CASSPGVGRGSYNEQFF
TRBV19	once	15	TRBJ1-5	TRBD1	TGTGCCAGTAGTCCTTGGACAGGGACCAATCAGCCCCAGCATTTT	CASSPWTGTNQPQHF
TRBV4-3	-	14	TRBJ2-4	-	TGCGCCAGCAGCCTAAAGGACAGCAAAAACATTCAGTACTTC	CASSLKDSKNIQYF
TRBV6-5	-	13	TRBJ1-1	-	TGTGCCAGCTATGGAGGGTACAAGTCTGAAGCTTTCTTT	CASYGGYKSEAFF
TRBV24-1	-	12	TRBJ1-5	-	TGTGCCACCAGTGAGGGAGGAAATCCCCAGCATTTT	CATSEGGNPQHF
TRBV7-6	-	18	TRBJ2-4	TRBD2	TGTGCCAGCAGCTTAGCGCGTCTAGCGGGAGGGCCGGGAGACATTCAGTACTTC	CASSLARLAGGPGDIQYF
TRBV28	-	16	TRBJ1-3	TRBD1	TGTGCCAGCACCCCGGACAGGGGATCGCATGGAAACACCATATATTTT	CASTPDRGSHGNTIYF
TRBV7-3	-	15	TRBJ2-7	TRBD2	TGTGCCAGCAGCCCATTAGCGGGAGGGTCCTACGAGCAGTACTTC	CASSPLAGGSYEQYF
TRBV4-3	once	16	TRBJ2-1	TRBD2	TGCGCCAGCAGCCAAGAGTATCAAGCGGGAGGGGATGAGCAGTTCTTC	CASSQEYQAGGDEQFF
TRBV6-4	-	13	TRBJ2-1	-	TGTGCCAGCAGTGGTGGAGACCACAATGAGCAGTTCTTC	CASSGGDHNEQFF
TRBV4-2	few	16	TRBJ2-3	-	TGTGCCAGCAGCCAAGAAGCACTACCCCGCACAGATACGCAGTATTTT	CASSQEALPRTDTQYF
TRBV27	-	17	TRBJ2-2	-	TGTGCCAGCAGTTTATATTCGGCCAGGGTTATCACCGGGGAGCTGTTTTTT	CASSLYSARVITGELFF
TRBV7-3	-	13	TRBJ1-2	TRBD1	TGTGCCAGCAGCTTACTACAGGGGAGCGGCTACACCTTC	CASSLLQGSGYTF
TRBV28	-	14	TRBJ2-7	-	TGTGCCAGCAGTTCCCTCGGGGTCTTCTACGAGCAGTACTTC	CASSSLGVFYEQYF
TRBV30	-	12	TRBJ1-2	-	TGTGCCTGGAGTGCTACAGTAGGCGGCTACACCTTC	CAWSATVGGYTF
TRBV28	-	17	TRBJ2-2	TRBD1	TGTGCCAGCAGTCTCGGACAGGGGGCAGGAGGGACCGGGGAGCTGTTTTTT	CASSLGQGAGGTGELFF
TRBV5-6	-	14	TRBJ1-2	TRBD1	TGTGCCAGCAGCTTGTTGGCAGGGGGACCTGGCTACACCTTC	CASSLLAGGPGYTF
TRBV7-9	-	17	TRBJ2-1	TRBD2	TGTGCCAGCAGTCCTGGACTAGCGGAACACTCCTACAATGAGCAGTTCTTC	CASSPGLAEHSYNEQFF
TRBV30	once	14	TRBJ1-4	-	TGTGCCTGGAAAGGGATTTCAGGAGGGGAAAAACTGTTTTTT	CAWKGISGGEKLFF
TRBV15	-	18	TRBJ2-5	TRBD1	TGTGCCACCAGCAGAGGGACAGGGGCCGACCTAAGGCAAGAGACCCAGTACTTC	CATSRGTGADLRQETQYF
TRBV6-1	-	16	TRBJ1-1	-	TGTGCCAGCAGTGAATGGAGGTCACAGCCGAACACTGAAGCTTTCTTT	CASSEWRSQPNTEAFF
TRBV7-2	-	16	TRBJ1-4	TRBD1	TGTGCCAGCAGCTTAGAGGGGACAGGGCTAAATGAAAAACTGTTTTTT	CASSLEGTGLNEKLFF
TRBV30	once	11	TRBJ1-1	-	TGTGCCTGGACAGGTCTGAGTGAAGCTTTCTTT	CAWTGLSEAFF
TRBV28	-	15	TRBJ2-3	TRBD2	TGTGCCAGCAGTTTATTCGGGGGGGGCACAGATACGCAGTATTTT	CASSLFGGGTDTQYF
TRBV29-1	few	13	TRBJ2-5	TRBD1	TGCAGCGTGGTGAGCGGACAGGTCAAGACCCAGTACTTC	CSVVSGQVKTQYF
TRBV5-1	-	13	TRBJ1-4	-	TGCGCCAGCAGCCCCGGGGTTAATGAAAAACTGTTTTTT	CASSPGVNEKLFF
TRBV30	few	17	TRBJ2-3	-	TGTGCCTGGAGTGTACCTACATCGGGTGGCCGCACAGATACGCAGTATTTT	CAWSVPTSGGRTDTQYF
TRBV24-1	-	15	TRBJ2-5	-	TGTGCCACACCCCCGGAAAAGACAGACCAAGAGACCCAGTACTTC	CATPPEKTDQETQYF